Below, 6 T cell receptor beta chains from the same sample are listed, as sequenced in a study of T cell responses to AZD1222 COVID-19 vaccine. Clones were read by immunoSEQ multiplex PCR, and TCRdb kept only the in-frame ones, dropping some. The sample consists of more than 110,000 clones, 70% to 90% of them appearing once. The sequencing used peripheral blood, collected on day 0 of AZD1222 vaccination. These receptors all come from an adult in good health.

The rearrangement links TRBV3-1 (or the pseudogene TRBV3-2) to TRBJ2-1; D gene ambiguous. The germline V gene has CDR1 LGHDT and CDR2 YNNKEL (reference sequence). The CDR3 runs 14 residues. Trimming stripped 1 base from V and 2 bases from J, with 6 bases between. Written as DNA, the CDR3 is TGTGCCAGCAGCCAAGTAGTGGCCTACAATGAGCAGTTCTTC. This translates into CASSQVVAYNEQFF.

The chain combines TRBV4-1 with TRBJ2-1; D is perhaps TRBD1 (6 bases). Germline V gene sequence: CDR1 MGHRA, CDR2 YSYEKL. Trimming removed 5 bases from V and 0 bases from J, with 11 bases in between. The CDR3 length is 15 residues. CDR3 in amino acids: CASSSQGSSYNEQFF. The CDR3 DNA follows: TGCGCCAGCAGCTCACAGGGAAGCTCCTACAATGAGCAGTTCTTC.

The chain joins TRBV6-5 to TRBJ1-2; 9 bases align to TRBD1. Losses at the gene ends were 6 bases for V and 7 bases for J; bases not matched to a gene: 6. This CDR3 region has 13 residues. Per the germline V gene, CDR1 is MNHEY and CDR2 is SVGAGI. The CDR3 DNA reads TGTGCCAGCAGGGACAGGGGAAGCTTTGGCTACACCTTC. As protein: CASRDRGSFGYTF.

This clone has just a few counts. The chain recombines TRBV27 with TRBJ2-5; D gene unclear. With 3 bases removed from V and 5 bases from J, the gap between germline ends came to 19 bases. The CDR3 loop spans 16 amino acids. Germline lookup yields CDR1 MNHEY and CDR2 SMNVEV (reference sequence). The CDR3, as DNA: TGTGCCAGCAGTTTGGCCTTGGTCTCCGGGCGGGAGACCCAGTACTTC. This encodes CASSLALVSGRETQYF.

V usage is TRBV6-4 and J usage is TRBJ1-1, with D possibly matching TRBD1 (5 bases). CDR1 is MRHNA and CDR2 is SNTAGT in the germline V gene. The CDR3 covers 12 residues. V was pared by 0 bases and J by 10 bases, with 9 bases between. CDR3 bases: TGTGCCAGCAGTGACTCGGGGGTTGTAGCTTTCTTT. Its protein product is CASSDSGVVAFF.

This chain connects TRBV12-3 or TRBV12-4 to TRBJ2-7, with D uncertain. The CDR3 sequence is 12 residues long. The ends were cut back, 6 bases at V and 3 bases at J, with 9 bases in the middle. The CDR3 is CASRKTVYEQYF. Written as DNA, the CDR3 is TGTGCCAGCAGGAAAACGGTCTACGAGCAGTACTTC.